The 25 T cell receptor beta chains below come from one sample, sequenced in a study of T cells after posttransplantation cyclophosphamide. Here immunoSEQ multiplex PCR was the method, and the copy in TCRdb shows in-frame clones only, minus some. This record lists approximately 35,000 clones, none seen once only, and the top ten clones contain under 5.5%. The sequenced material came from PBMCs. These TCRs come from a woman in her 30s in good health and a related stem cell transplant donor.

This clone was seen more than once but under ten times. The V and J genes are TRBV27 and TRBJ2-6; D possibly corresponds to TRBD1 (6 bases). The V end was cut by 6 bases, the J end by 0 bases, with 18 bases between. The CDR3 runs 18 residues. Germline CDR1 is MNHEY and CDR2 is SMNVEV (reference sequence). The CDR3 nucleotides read TGTGCCAGCAGGGCCGGGACAAAGCCTTACTCTGGGGCCAACGTCCTGACTTTC. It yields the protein CASRAGTKPYSGANVLTF.

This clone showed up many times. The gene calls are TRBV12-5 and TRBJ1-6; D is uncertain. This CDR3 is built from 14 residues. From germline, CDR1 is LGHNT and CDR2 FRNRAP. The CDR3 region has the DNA TGTGCCACGGGGAGGGAGTCCTATAATTCACCCCTCCACTTT. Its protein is CATGRESYNSPLHF. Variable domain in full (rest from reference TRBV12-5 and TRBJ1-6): DARVTQTPRHKVTEMGQEVTMRCQPILGHNTVFWYRQTMMQGLELLAYFRNRAPLDDSGMPKDRFSAEMPDATLATLKIQPSEPRDSAVYFCATGRESYNSPLHFGNGTRLTVT.

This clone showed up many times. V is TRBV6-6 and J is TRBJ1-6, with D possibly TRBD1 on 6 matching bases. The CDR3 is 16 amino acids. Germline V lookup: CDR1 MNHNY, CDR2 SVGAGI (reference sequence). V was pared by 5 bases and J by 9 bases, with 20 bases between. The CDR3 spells CASSIGNRVMSSPLHF. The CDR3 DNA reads TGTGCCAGCAGTATAGGGAACAGGGTTATGAGTTCACCCCTCCACTTT.

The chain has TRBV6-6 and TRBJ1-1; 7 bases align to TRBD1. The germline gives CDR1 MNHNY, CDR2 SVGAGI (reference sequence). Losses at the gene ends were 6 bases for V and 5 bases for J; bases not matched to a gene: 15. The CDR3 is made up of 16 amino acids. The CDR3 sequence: CASSPLDRTRTTEAFF. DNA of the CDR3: TGTGCCAGCAGCCCGTTGGACAGGACGCGGACAACTGAAGCTTTCTTT.

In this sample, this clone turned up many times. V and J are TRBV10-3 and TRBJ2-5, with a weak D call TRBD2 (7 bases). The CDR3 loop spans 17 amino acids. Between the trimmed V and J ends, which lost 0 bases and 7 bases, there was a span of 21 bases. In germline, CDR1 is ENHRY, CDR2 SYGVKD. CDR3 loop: CAISESRVTGGQGTQYF. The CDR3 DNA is TGTGCCATCAGTGAGTCACGAGTAACGGGGGGCCAGGGGACCCAGTACTTC.

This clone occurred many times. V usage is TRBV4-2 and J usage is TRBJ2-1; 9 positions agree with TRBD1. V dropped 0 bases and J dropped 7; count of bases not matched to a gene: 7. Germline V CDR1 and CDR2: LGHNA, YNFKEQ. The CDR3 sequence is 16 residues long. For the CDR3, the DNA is TGTGCCAGCAGCCAAGATAGGACAGGGGCGATGAATGAGCAGTTCTTC. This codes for CASSQDRTGAMNEQFF.

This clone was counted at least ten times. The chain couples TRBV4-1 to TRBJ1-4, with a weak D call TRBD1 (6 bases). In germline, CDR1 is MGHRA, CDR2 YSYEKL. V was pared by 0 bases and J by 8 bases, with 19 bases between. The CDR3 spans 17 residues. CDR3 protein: CASSQDERRGTKEKLFF. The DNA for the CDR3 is TGCGCCAGCAGCCAAGATGAAAGGAGGGGGACCAAGGAAAAACTGTTTTTT.

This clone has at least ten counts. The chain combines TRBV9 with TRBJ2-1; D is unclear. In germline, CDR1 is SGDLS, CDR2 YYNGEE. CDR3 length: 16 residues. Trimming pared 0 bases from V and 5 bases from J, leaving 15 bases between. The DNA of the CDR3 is TGTGCCAGCAGCGTAGAAGTGACGCGGATTCACAATGAGCAGTTCTTC. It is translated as CASSVEVTRIHNEQFF.

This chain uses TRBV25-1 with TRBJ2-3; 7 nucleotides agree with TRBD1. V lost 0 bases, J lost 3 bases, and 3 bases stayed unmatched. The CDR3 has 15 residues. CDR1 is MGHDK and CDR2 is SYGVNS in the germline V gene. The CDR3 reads CASSEYHRGTDTQYF. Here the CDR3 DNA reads TGTGCCAGCAGTGAATACCACAGGGGTACAGATACGCAGTATTTT.

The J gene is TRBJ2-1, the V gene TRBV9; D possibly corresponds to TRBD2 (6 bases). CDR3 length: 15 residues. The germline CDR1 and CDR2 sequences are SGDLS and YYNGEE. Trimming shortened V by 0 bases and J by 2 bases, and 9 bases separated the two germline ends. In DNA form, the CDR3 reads TGTGCCAGCAGCGTAGATCCGGGGGCCTACAATGAGCAGTTCTTC. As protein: CASSVDPGAYNEQFF.

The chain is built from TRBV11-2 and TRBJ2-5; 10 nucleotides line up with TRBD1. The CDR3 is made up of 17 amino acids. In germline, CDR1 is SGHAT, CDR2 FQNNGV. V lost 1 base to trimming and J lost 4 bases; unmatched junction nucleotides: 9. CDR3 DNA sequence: TGTGCCAGCAGCTTAGCCGGACAGGGGGGCATCCTAGAGACCCAGTACTTC. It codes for CASSLAGQGGILETQYF.

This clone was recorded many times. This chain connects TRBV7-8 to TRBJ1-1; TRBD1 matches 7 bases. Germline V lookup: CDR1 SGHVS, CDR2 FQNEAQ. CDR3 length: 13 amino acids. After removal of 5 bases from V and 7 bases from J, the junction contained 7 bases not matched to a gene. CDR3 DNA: TGTGCCAGCAGCGGGGGACAGTACAATGAAGCTTTCTTT. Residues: CASSGGQYNEAFF.

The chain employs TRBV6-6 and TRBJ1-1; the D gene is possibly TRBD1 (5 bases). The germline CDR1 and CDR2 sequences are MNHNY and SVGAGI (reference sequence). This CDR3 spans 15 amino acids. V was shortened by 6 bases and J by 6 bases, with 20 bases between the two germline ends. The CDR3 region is CASSPPGEPGAEAFF. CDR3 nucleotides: TGTGCCAGCAGCCCCCCCGGGGAGCCGGGGGCTGAAGCTTTCTTT.

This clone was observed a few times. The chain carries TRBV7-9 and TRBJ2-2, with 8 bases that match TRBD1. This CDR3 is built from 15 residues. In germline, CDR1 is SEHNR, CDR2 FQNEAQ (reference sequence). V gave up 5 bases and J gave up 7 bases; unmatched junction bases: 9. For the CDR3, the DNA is TGTGCCAGCAGCCCCCACCAGGGGGCGGTCGGGGAGCTGTTTTTT. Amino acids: CASSPHQGAVGELFF.

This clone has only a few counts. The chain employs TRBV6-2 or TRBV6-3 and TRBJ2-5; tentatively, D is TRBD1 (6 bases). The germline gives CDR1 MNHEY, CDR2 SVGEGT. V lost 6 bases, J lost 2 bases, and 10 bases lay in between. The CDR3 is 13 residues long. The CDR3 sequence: CASSRGQQETQYF. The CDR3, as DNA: TGTGCCAGCAGCCGCGGACAGCAAGAGACCCAGTACTTC.

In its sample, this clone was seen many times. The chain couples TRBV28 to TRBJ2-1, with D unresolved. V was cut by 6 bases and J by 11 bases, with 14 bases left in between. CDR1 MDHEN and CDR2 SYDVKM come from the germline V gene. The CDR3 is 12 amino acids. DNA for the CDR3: TGTGCCAGCAGCCCTACCGGGTTCCAGCAGTTCTTC. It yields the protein CASSPTGFQQFF.

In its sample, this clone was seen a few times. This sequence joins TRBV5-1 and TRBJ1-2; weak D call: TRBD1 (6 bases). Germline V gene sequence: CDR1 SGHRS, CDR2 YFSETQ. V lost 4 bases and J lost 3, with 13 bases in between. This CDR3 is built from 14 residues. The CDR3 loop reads CASSPSTGHYGYTF. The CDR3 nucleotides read TGCGCCAGCAGCCCCAGTACAGGGCACTATGGCTACACCTTC.

CDR3 nucleotides: TGTGCCAGCAGTTCAACTAGCGGGGGGCGATCCTACGAGCAGTACTTC. Translated, it gives CASSSTSGGRSYEQYF. The gene calls are TRBV12-3 or TRBV12-4 and TRBJ2-7, with 12 bases aligning to TRBD2. V gave up 4 bases and J gave up 1 base; unmatched junction bases: 5. The CDR3 runs to 16 residues.

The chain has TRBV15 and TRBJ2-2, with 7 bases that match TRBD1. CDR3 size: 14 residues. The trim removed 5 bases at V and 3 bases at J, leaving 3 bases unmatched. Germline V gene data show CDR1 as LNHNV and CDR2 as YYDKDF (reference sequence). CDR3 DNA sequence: TGTGCCACCAGCCGGGACAGACACACCGGGGAGCTGTTTTTT. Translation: CATSRDRHTGELFF.

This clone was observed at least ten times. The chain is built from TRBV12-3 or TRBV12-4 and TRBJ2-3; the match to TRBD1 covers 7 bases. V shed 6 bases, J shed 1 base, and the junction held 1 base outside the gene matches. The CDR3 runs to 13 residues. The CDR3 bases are TGTGCCAGCAGAGGACAGGGCACAGATACGCAGTATTTT. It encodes CASRGQGTDTQYF.

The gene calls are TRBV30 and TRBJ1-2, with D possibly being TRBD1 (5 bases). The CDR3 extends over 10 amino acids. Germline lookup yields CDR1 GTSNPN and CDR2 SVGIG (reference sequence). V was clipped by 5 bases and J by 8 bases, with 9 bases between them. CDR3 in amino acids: CAWERGGYTF. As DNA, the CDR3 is TGTGCCTGGGAGAGGGGCGGCTACACCTTC.

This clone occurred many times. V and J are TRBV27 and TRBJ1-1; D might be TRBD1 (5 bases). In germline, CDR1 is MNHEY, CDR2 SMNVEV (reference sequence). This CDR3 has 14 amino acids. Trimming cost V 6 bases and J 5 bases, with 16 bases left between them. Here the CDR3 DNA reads TGTGCCAGCAGCGAATACAGGTCTTGGACTGAAGCTTTCTTT. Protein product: CASSEYRSWTEAFF.

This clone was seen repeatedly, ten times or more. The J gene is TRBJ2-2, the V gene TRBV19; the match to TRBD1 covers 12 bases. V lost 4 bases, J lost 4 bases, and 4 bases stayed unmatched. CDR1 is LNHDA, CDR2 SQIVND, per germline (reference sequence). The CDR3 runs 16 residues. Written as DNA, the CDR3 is TGTGCCAGTAGTAGGGGACAGGGGGCGGGCACCGGGGAGCTGTTTTTT. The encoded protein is CASSRGQGAGTGELFF.

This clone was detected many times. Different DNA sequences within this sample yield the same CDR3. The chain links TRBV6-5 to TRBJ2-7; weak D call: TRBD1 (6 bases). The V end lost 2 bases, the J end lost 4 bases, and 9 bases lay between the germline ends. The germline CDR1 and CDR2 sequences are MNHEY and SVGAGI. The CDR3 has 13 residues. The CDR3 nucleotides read TGTGCCAGCAGTTACGGCAGGGGTTACGAGCAGTACTTC. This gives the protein CASSYGRGYEQYF.

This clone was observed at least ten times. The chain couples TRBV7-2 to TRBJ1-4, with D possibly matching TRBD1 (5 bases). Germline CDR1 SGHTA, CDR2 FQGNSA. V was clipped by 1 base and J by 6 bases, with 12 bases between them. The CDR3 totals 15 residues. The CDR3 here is CASSLVAGSDEKLFF. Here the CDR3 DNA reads TGTGCCAGCAGCTTAGTAGCAGGGTCGGATGAAAAACTGTTTTTT.